This T cell receptor beta chain was identified during a study of OX40 agonist ivuxolimab in advanced cancers. In the study overall: Partial responses were achieved by three patients: one hepatocellular carcinoma, two cutaneous melanoma. Study-level results: Antigens targeted by the expanded peripheral T cells were not determined.

TCRdb keeps only in-frame clones here, not all; method: immunoSEQ multiplex PCR. Of some 150,000 clones in the sample, about 93% are singletons; the top ten hold approximately 0.99%. Patients were ruled out by autoimmune disease history or systemic immunosuppression. The CDR3 has 15 residues. Trimming took 3 bases from V and 5 from J; bases not matched to a gene: 8. Germline assignment: CDR1 SNHLY and CDR2 FYNNEI. As concerns this clone: Its antigen is not known.

This rearrangement joins TRBV2 to TRBJ1-1; 8 positions match TRBD1. The origin of this receptor is an adult with an advanced solid tumor such as melanoma, head and neck, liver or kidney cancer. The material sequenced was CD4+ or CD8+ T cells sorted from blood, taken in a trial of the OX40 agonist ivuxolimab. CDR3 in amino acids: CASSDRTGRRTEAFF. In DNA form, the CDR3 reads TGTGCCAGCAGTGATAGGACAGGGAGGCGTACTGAAGCTTTCTTT.